The clone carrying this T cell receptor (beta chain) was seen only a few times. The antigen is unknown. The sample comes from a study of beta chain features in type 1 diabetes. What was sequenced were expressed TCRB transcripts, since all of the isolated RNA had been reverse transcribed. Sequenced by immunoSEQ multiplex PCR; TCRdb stores in-frame clones only, minus some. Counted here are a few hundred thousand clones, around 12% occurring once; the ten biggest clones make up 0.0085% to 0.012%. Whole-study results and caveats: The study found moderately but significantly shorter TCRB CDR3s in all four CD4+ subsets of Type 1 diabetes patients. Healthy donors had naive, central memory and Treg TCRB repertoires that appeared less similar than those seen among patients. Lower insertion and higher deletion counts appeared at VDJ junctions in type 1 diabetes patients. Sequencing used cDNA, and cells with high TCR expression could therefore be over-represented.

The CDR3 is made up of 16 amino acids. Germline V gene lookup returns CDR1 SGDLS and CDR2 YYNGEE. V shed 5 bases and J shed 7 bases, with 22 bases lying between them. Material: naive CD4+ T cells from blood. This chain uses TRBV9 with TRBJ2-1, with D possibly TRBD2 on 6 matching bases. The TCR comes from a woman younger than 30 with type 1 diabetes. The CDR3 reads CASSAGTFLNGNEQFF. The CDR3 DNA sequence: TGTGCCAGCAGTGCCGGGACTTTCTTGAACGGGAATGAGCAGTTCTTC.